A single TCR beta chain is shown here with its context. Its cognate antigen has yet to be identified. No per-base quality is available; no much larger clone lies one base away. This entry is derived from a study of blood T cell repertoires in COVID-19 (dated by TCRdb to about 2020). Regarding the study in general: Collaborator samples came from the United States, Italy and Spain and covered acute and convalescent phases of COVID-19. Where HLA class I and class II types were available, the types were taken from metadata supplied by the sample provider, not from assay-based typing. The repertoires were released in a freely available public database intended as a resource for research on the immune response to SARS-CoV-2. A de-identified subject ID, COVID-19 status, age in years and sex were almost always included in the sample metadata. Deeply sampled blood TCRbeta repertoires from subjects exposed to, actively infected with, or recovered from COVID-19 were included in the dataset. The material from the prospective study consisted of cDNA or gDNA derived from T cells, B-cell-depleted T cells, or PBMCs. Samples were obtained from the ongoing ImmuneRACE study (first 160 participants) and from 1,200 or so subjects provided by 6 global collaborators. Paper-wide results and their limitations: How much clinical and demographic metadata was included differed by source and by participant, and the metadata was provided uncurated.

The collaborating institutions used their own protocols to collect whole blood in K2EDTA tubes. For TCRbeta analysis, collaborator samples were shipped as frozen whole blood, as isolated PBMCs, or as DNA extracted from either sample type. TCRbeta CDR3 regions were amplified from genomic DNA by means of the immunoSEQ Assay, a bias-controlled multiplex PCR. Per the source publication's procedure: Nucleated cell counts per sample were estimated from amplification of reference gene primers within the assay. To quantify the absolute abundance of each unique TCRbeta CDR3 rearrangement, sequence reads were collapsed and filtered. For each sample, productive Simpson clonality was calculated as the square root of Simpson's diversity index over productive rearrangements. The immuneACCESS repertoire file appears here via TCRdb, limited to in-frame rearrangements. These files lack a portion of the clones; in checked studies, under half of the deficit traces to unresolved V genes, and the cause of the others is not known. Clonal size and the V and J genes are those of that table, whereas D and trimming came from the DNA. This sample holds around 200,000 clones; about 88% were observed only once. Jointly, the top ten make up 5.5% to 8.5% of the sample.

Counted from cysteine to phenylalanine, this CDR3 has 20 amino acids. Only CDR3 DNA is held: 60 bases, read in frame from base 1. Sequencing input: peripheral blood. Recombination linked TRBV12-2 to TRBJ1-5; the DNA was not used to check the table's D call, TRBD1. TRBV12-2 is given as a pseudogene. The TCR sequence derives from an elderly woman in a cohort sampled during active or convalescent COVID-19. The nucleotide sequence reads as follows: TGTGCAAGTCGCCCCCGGAGACCCGGGACAGGGGACGAAAGCAATCAGCCCCAGCATTTT. This is translated as CASRPRRPGTGDESNQPQHF.